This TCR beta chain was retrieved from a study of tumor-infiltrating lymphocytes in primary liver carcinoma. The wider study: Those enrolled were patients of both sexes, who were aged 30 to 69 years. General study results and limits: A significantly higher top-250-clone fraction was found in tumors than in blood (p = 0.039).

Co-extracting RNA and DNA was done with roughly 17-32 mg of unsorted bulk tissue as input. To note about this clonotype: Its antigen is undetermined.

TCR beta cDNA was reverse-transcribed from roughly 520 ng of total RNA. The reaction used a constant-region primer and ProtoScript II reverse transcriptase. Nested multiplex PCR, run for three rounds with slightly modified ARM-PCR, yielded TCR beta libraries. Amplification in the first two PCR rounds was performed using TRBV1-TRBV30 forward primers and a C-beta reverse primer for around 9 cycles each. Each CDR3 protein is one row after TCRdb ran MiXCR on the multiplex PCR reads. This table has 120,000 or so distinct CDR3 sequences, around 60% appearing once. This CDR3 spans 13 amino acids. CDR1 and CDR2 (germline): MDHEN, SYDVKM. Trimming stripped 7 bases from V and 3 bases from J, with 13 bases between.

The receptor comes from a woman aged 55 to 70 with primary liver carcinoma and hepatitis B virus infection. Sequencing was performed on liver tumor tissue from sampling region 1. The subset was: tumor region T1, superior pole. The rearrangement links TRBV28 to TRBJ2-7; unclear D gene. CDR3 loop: CASTPMVVYEQYF. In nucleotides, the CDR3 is TGTGCCAGCACCCCCATGGTAGTCTACGAGCAGTACTTC.